Here is one T cell receptor (beta chain) with its context. What it binds is not known. The data stem from a study of T cell repertoires in cytomegalovirus infection. On the study more broadly: Evidence of both CMV infection and a matching HLA type came from public TCR beta signatures.

Study-level points and caveats: Cumulative public TCR beta family frequency identified carriers of CMV plus the relevant HLA. HLA-C-restricted CMV-specific TCR beta clonotypes were dominant in the ex vivo response.

TCRdb reprocessed the reads via MiXCR and lists one record per CDR3 protein. The table lists under 250,000 distinct CDR3 sequences, 9% to 15% of them singletons. The V gene's germline CDR1 is SQVTM and CDR2 ANQGSEA. The CDR3 is 13 amino acids. The V gene end was trimmed by 7 bases and the J gene end by 5 bases; junction bases not matched to a gene: 6. This clonotype was obtained from a human donor in good health (CMV status not recorded). Some clones in this sample may be carry-over from other donors' samples. The chain combines TRBV29-1 with TRBJ2-1; 9 bases are a match to TRBD2. The sample consisted of PBMCs. The CDR3 spells CSGRASGDNEQFF. CDR3 coding DNA: TGCAGCGGTAGGGCTAGCGGGGACAATGAGCAGTTCTTC.